The present T cell receptor (beta chain) was sequenced within a study of blood T cell repertoires in COVID-19 (dated by TCRdb to the early 2020s). Broadly, across the study: Samples covering the acute and convalescent phases of COVID-19 were provided by collaborators in the United States, Italy and Spain. The material from the prospective study consisted of cDNA or gDNA derived from T cells, B-cell-depleted T cells, or PBMCs. The dataset comprised deeply sampled blood TCRbeta repertoires from subjects exposed to, actively infected with, or recovered from COVID-19. The repertoires were released in a freely available public database meant as a resource for research on the immune response to SARS-CoV-2. Samples were obtained from the ongoing ImmuneRACE study (first 160 participants) and from over 1,000 subjects provided by 6 global collaborators. Sample metadata almost always included a de-identified subject ID, COVID-19 status, age in years and sex. Where available, HLA class I and class II types were taken from metadata supplied by the sample provider and were not determined by assay-based typing. Study-wide conclusions, independent of this receptor: Clinical and demographic metadata were provided uncurated, with the amount varying by source and participant.

Participants in the prospective study were aged roughly 18 to 89 years, lived in 20 to 30 United States geographic areas, and enrolled through a virtual design. In the prospective study, cohorts were assigned on the basis of participant-reported clinical history obtained from a screening survey and a study questionnaire. A participant counted as exposed if, within 2 weeks of entering the study, that participant had been in contact with someone who had a PCR-confirmed or clinician-diagnosed COVID-19 case. In the prospective study, mobile phlebotomists collected whole blood, serum and a nasopharyngeal or oropharyngeal swab from each participant. Additional blood draws and questionnaires over an approximately two-month period could optionally be provided by prospective study participants. Blood samples from the prospective study were shipped frozen or at room temperature prior to DNA extraction. The germline V gene (reference sequence) yields SEHNR for CDR1 and FQNEAQ for CDR2. Taken from cysteine to phenylalanine, the CDR3 has 16 residues. Only the CDR3 region is kept as DNA, spanning 48 bases read in frame from base 1. V loses 1 base, J loses 0 bases, and the germline ends lie 13 bases apart.

TCRbeta CDR3 regions were amplified from genomic DNA by means of the immunoSEQ Assay, a bias-controlled multiplex PCR. Under the source paper's analysis protocol: The number of nucleated cells in each sample was estimated by amplification of reference gene primers within the assay. To quantify the absolute abundance of each unique TCRbeta CDR3 rearrangement, sequence reads were collapsed and filtered. For each sample, productive Simpson clonality was calculated as the square root of Simpson's diversity index across productive rearrangements. The clones in this table, taken by TCRdb from immuneACCESS, are in-frame only. Not every clone is retained; where verified, under half of the shortfall comes from an unresolved V gene, and the cause of the rest is unknown. Clonal size and the V and J genes are those of that table, whereas D and trimming came from the DNA. The table for this sample lists 250,000 or so clones; over 80% of them were counted only once. 3% to 3.5% of the sample lies in the top ten.

Note on this clone: Its antigen is currently not known. Base qualities are missing; no much larger clone stands one base away.

The chain employs TRBV7-9 and TRBJ2-7; the D segment could be TRBD2, given 7 matching bases. This receptor was obtained from a middle-aged woman who had been exposed to COVID-19. The material sequenced was PBMCs or T cells enriched from blood (not recorded which). The DNA sequence reads TGTGCCAGCAGCTTAGGCGGCGGGGGCCCCTCCTACGAGCAGTACTTC. It translates as CASSLGGGGPSYEQYF. With the portions outside the CDR3 filled from the reference TRBV7-9 and TRBJ2-7 genes, the complete variable region becomes DTGVSQNPRHKITKRGQNVTFRCDPISEHNRLYWYRQTLGQGPEFLTYFQNEAQLEKSRLLSDRFSAERPKGSFSTLEIQRTEQGDSAMYLCASSLGGGGPSYEQYFGPGTRLTVT.